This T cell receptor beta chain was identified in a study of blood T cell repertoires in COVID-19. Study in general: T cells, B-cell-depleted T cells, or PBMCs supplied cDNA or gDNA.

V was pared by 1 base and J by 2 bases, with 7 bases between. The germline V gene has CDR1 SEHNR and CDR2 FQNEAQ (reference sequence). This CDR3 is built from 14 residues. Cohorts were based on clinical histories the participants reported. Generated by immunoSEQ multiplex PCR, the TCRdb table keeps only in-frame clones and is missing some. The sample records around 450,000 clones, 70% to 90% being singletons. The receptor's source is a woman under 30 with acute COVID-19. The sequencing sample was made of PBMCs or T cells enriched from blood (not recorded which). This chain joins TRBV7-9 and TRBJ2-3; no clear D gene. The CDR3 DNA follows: TGTGCCAGCAGCTTAGAGACTTTCACAGATACGCAGTATTTT. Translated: CASSLETFTDTQYF.